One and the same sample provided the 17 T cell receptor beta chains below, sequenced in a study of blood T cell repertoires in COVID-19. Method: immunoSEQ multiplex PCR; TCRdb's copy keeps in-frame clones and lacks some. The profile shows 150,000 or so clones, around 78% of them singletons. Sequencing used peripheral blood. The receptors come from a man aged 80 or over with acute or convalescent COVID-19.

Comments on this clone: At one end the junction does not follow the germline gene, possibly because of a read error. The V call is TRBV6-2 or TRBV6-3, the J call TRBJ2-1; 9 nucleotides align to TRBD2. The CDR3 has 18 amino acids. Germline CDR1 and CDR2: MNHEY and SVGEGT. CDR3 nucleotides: TGTGCCAGCAGTACCCACCCGACTAGCGGAAAATCCTTCAATGAGCAGTTCTTC. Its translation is CASSTHPTSGKSFNEQFF.

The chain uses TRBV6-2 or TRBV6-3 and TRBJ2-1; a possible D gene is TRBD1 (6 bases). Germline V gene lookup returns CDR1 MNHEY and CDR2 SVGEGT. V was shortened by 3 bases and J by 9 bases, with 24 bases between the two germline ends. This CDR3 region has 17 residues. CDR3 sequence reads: CASSYGLRDTRNGEQFF. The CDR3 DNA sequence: TGTGCCAGCAGTTATGGGCTCCGGGACACCCGTAATGGTGAGCAGTTCTTC.

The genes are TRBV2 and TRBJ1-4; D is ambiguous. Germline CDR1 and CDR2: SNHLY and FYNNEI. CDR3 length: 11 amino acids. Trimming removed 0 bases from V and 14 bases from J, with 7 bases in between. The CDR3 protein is CASSEAVHLFF. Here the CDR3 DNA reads TGTGCCAGCAGTGAAGCTGTCCATCTGTTTTTT.

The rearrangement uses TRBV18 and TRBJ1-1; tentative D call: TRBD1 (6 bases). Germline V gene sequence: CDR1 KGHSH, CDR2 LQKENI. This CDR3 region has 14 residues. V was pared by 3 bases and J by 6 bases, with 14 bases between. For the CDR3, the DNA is TGTGCCAGCTCACCTAACGCACAGGGCTCTGAAGCTTTCTTT. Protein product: CASSPNAQGSEAFF.

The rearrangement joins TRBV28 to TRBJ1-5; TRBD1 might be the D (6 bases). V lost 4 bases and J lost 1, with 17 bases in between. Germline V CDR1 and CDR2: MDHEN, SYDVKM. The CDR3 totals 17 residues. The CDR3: CASSSPGTKRSNQPQHF. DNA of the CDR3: TGTGCCAGCAGTTCGCCCGGGACAAAAAGAAGCAATCAGCCCCAGCATTTT.

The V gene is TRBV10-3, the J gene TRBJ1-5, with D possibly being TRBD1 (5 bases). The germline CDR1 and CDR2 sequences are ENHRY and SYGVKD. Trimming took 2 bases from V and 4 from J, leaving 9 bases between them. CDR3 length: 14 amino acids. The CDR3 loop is CAISEAGGNQPQHF. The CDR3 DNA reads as TGTGCCATCAGTGAGGCGGGGGGAAATCAGCCCCAGCATTTT.

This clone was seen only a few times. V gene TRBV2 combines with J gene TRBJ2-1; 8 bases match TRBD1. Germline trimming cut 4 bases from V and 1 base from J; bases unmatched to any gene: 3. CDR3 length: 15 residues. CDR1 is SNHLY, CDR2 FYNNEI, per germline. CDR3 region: CASSVDRASYNEQFF. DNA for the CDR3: TGTGCCAGCAGTGTGGACAGGGCTTCCTACAATGAGCAGTTCTTC.

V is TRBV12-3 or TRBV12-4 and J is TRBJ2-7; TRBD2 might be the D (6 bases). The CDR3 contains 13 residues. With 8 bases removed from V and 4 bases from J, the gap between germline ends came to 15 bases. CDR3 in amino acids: CASSIDGGYEQYV. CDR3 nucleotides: TGTGCCAGCTCCATCGACGGGGGTTACGAGCAGTACGTC.

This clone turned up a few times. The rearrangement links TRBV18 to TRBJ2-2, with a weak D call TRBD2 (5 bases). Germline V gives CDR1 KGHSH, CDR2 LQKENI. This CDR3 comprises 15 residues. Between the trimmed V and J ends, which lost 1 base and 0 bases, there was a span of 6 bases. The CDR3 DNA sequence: TGTGCCAGCTCACCACGGCGGGCGAACACCGGGGAGCTGTTTTTT. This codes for CASSPRRANTGELFF.

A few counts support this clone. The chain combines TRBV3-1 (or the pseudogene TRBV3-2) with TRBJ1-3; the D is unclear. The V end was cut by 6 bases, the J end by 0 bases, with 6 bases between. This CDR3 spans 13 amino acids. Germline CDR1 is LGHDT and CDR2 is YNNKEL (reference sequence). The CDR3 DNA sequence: TGTGCCAGCAGACAGAACTCTGGAAACACCATATATTTT. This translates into CASRQNSGNTIYF.

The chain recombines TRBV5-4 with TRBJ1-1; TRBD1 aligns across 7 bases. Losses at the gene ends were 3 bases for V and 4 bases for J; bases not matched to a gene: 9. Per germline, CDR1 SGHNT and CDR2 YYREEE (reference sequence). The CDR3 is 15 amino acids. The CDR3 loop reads CASSSPTGAGTEAFF. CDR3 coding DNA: TGTGCCAGCAGCTCACCTACAGGGGCGGGCACTGAAGCTTTCTTT.

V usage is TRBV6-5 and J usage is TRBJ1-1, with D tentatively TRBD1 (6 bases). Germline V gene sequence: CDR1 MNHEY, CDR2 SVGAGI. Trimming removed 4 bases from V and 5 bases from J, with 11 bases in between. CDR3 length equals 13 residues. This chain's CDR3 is CASSSSRGTEAFF. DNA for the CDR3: TGTGCCAGCAGTTCCTCCAGGGGAACTGAAGCTTTCTTT.

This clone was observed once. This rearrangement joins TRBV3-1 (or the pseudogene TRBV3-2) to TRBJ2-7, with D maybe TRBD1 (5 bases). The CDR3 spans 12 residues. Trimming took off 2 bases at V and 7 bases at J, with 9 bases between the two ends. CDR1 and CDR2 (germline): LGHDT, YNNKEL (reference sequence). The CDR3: CASSQQGFEQYV. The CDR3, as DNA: TGTGCCAGCAGCCAACAGGGCTTTGAGCAGTACGTC.

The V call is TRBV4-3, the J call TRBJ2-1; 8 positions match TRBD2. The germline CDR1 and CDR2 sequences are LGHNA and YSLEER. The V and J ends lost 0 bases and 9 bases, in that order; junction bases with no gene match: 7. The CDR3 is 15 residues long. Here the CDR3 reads CASSQDFAGGTEQFF. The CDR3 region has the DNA TGCGCCAGCAGCCAAGATTTCGCGGGGGGCACTGAGCAGTTCTTC.

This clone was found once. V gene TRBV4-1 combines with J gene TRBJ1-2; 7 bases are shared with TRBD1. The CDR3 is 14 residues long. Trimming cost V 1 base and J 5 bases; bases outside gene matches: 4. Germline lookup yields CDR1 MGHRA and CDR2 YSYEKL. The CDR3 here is CASSQGTGLYGYTF. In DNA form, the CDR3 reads TGCGCCAGCAGCCAAGGGACAGGACTATATGGCTACACCTTC.

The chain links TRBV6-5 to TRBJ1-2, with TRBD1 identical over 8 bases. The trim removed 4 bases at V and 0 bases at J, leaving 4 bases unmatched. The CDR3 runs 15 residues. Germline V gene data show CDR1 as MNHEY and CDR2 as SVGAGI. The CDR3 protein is CASSSGQGPNYGYTF. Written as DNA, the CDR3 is TGTGCCAGCAGTTCCGGACAGGGACCTAACTATGGCTACACCTTC.

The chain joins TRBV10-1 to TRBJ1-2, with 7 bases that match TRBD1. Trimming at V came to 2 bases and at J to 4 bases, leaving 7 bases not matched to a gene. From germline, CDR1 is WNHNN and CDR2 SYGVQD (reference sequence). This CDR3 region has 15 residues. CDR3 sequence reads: CASSETRTGGYGYTF. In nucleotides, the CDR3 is TGCGCCAGCAGTGAGACACGGACAGGTGGCTATGGCTACACCTTC.